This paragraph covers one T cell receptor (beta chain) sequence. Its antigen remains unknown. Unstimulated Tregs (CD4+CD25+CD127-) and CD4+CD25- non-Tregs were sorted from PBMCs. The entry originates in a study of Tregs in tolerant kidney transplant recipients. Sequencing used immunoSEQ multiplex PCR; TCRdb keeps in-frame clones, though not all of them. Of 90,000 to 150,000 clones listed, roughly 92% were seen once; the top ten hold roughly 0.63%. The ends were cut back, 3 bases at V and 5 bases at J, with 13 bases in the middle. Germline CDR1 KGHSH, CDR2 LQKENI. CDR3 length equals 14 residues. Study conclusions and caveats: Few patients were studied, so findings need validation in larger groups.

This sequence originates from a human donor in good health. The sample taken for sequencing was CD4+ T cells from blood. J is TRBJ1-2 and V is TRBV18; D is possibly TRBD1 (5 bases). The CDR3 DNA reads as TGTGCCAGCTCACCCTTCAGGGAGGGATATGGCTACACCTTC. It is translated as CASSPFREGYGYTF.